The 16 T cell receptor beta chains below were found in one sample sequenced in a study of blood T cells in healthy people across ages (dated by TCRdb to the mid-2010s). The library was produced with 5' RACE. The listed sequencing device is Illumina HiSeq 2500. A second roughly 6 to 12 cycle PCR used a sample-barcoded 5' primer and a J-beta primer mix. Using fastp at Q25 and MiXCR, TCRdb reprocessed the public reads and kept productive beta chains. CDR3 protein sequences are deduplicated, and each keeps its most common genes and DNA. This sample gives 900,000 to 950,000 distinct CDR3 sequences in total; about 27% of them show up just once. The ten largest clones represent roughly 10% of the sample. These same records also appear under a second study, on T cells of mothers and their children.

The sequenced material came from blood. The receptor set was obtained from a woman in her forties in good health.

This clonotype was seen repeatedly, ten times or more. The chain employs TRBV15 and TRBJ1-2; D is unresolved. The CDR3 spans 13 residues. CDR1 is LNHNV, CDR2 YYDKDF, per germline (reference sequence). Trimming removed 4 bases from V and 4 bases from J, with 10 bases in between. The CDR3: CATSTRTSYGYTF. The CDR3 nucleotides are TGTGCCACCAGCACCCGGACGAGCTATGGCTACACCTTC.

The CDR3 nucleotides read TGTGCCAGCAGCTTTACATACAGGGTCGATCAGCCCCAGCATTTT. This codes for CASSFTYRVDQPQHF. The chain links TRBV12-3 or TRBV12-4 to TRBJ1-5; tentatively, D is TRBD1 (6 bases). The CDR3 loop spans 15 amino acids. The germline V and J ends were trimmed by 6 bases and 5 bases, with 17 bases remaining between them.

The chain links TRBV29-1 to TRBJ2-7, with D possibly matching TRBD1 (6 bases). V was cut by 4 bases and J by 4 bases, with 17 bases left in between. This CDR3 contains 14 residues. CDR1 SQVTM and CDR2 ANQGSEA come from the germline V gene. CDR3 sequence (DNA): TGCAGCGTTGGGCGGCAGGGGATGGGTTACGAGCAGTACTTC. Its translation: CSVGRQGMGYEQYF.

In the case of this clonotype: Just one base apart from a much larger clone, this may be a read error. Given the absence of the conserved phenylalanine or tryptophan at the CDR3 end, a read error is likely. In nucleotides, the CDR3 is TGCGCCAGCAGCCCTCAGGGGCTGGAGACCCAGTACATC. It is translated as CASSPQGLETQYI. J is TRBJ2-5 and V is TRBV5-1, with D perhaps TRBD1 (6 bases). CDR1 SGHRS and CDR2 YFSETQ come from the germline V gene. The CDR3 length is 13 residues. V lost 4 bases and J 5 bases, leaving 12 bases between the germline ends.

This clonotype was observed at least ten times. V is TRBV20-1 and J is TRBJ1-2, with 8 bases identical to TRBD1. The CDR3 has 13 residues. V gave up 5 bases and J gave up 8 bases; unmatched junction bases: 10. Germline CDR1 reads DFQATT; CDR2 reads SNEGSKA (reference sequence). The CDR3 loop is CSARKVTGVGYTF. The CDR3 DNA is TGCAGTGCTCGAAAGGTGACAGGGGTCGGCTACACCTTC.

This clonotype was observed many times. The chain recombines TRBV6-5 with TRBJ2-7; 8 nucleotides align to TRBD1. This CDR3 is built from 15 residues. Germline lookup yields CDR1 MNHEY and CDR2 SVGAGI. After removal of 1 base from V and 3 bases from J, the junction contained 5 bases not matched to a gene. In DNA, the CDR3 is TGTGCCAGCAGTTACTTCAGGGGGCTGGTCTACGAGCAGTACTTC. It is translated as CASSYFRGLVYEQYF.

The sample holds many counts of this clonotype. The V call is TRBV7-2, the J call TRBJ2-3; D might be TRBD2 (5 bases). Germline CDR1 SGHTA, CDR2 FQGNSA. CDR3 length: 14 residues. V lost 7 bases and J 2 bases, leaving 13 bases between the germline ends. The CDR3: CASTRGLITDTQYF. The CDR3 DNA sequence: TGTGCCAGCACCCGCGGACTTATCACAGATACGCAGTATTTT.

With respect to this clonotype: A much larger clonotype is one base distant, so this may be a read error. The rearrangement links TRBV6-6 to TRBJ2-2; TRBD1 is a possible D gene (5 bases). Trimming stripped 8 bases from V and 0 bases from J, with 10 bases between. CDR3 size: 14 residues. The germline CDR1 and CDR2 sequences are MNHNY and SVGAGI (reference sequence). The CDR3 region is CASEDIANTGELFF. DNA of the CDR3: TGTGCCAGCGAGGACATAGCGAACACCGGGGAGCTGTTTTTT.

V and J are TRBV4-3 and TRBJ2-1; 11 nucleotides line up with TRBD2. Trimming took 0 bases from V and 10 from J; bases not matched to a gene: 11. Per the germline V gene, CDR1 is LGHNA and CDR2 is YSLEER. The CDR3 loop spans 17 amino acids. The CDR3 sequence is CASSQDLGTSGPLEQFF. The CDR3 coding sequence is TGCGCCAGCAGCCAAGATCTCGGGACTAGCGGTCCCCTGGAGCAGTTCTTC.

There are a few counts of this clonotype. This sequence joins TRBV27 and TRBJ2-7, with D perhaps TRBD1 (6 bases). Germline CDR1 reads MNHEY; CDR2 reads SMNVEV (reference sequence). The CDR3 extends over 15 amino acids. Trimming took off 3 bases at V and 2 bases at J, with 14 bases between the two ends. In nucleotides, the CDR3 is TGTGCCAGCAGTTTCTCTTTGGGGGCAGCCTACGAGCAGTACTTC. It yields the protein CASSFSLGAAYEQYF.

As DNA, the CDR3 is TGTGCCAGCACCATCCGGACTAGCGGGAGGGATACGCAGTATTTT. It is translated as CASTIRTSGRDTQYF. This chain connects TRBV2 to TRBJ2-3; TRBD2 matches at 14 bases. This CDR3 contains 15 residues. Germline loops: CDR1 SNHLY, CDR2 FYNNEI. V dropped 7 bases and J dropped 6; count of bases not matched to a gene: 6. Looking up the rest from reference TRBV2 and TRBJ2-3 gives the full variable domain: EPEVTQTPSHQVTQMGQEVILRCVPISNHLYFYWYRQILGQKVEFLVSFYNNEISEKSEIFDDQFSVERPDGSNFTLKIRSTKLEDSAMYFCASTIRTSGRDTQYFGPGTRLTVL.

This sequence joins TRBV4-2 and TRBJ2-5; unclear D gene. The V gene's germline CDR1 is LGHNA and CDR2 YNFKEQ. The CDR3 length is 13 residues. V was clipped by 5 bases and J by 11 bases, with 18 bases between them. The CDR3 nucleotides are TGTGCCAGCAGCTCCACCGAACTTACGAAGCAGTACTTC. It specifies CASSSTELTKQYF.

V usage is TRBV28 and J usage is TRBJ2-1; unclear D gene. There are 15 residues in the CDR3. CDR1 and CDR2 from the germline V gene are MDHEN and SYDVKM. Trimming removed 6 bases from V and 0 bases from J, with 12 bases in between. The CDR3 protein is CASSPGDSSYNEQFF. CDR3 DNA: TGTGCCAGCAGCCCGGGCGATAGCTCCTACAATGAGCAGTTCTTC. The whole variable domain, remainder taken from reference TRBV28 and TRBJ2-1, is DVKVTQSSRYLVKRTGEKVFLECVQDMDHENMFWYRQDPGLGLRLIYFSYDVKMKEKGDIPEGYSVSREKKERFSLILESASTNQTSMYLCASSPGDSSYNEQFFGPGTRLTVL.

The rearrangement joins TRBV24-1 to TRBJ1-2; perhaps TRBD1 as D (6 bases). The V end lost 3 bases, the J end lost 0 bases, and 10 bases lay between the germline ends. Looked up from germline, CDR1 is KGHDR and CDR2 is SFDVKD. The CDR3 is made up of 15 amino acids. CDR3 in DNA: TGTGCCACCAGTGATAACAGGGTTTCTAACTATGGCTACACCTTC. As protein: CATSDNRVSNYGYTF.

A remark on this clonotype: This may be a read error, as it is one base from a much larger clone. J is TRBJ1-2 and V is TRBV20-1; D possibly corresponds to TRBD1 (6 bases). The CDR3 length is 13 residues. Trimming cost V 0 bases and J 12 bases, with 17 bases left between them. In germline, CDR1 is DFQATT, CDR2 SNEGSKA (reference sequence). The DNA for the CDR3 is TGCAGTGCTAGAGATCCGGGGGCTGGCGGCCACACCTTC. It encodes CSARDPGAGGHTF.

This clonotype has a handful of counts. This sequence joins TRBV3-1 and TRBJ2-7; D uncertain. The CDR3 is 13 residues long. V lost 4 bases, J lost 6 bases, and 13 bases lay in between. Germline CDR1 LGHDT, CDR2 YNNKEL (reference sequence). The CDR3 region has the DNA TGTGCCAGCAGCCGCACTGGCAAATCCGAGCAGTACTTC. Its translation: CASSRTGKSEQYF.